This is a list of T cell receptor beta chains from one sample in a study of shared clonotypes between healthy human individuals. Only in-frame clones appear in the TCRdb table, and some are missing; sequencing was by immunoSEQ multiplex PCR. Of some 2.4 million clones listed, roughly 93% are singletons. The sequenced sample was naive CD4+ T cells from PBMCs. Receptors originate from a man aged 18 to 29 in good health. Some clones in this sample may be carry-over from other donors' samples. Each CDR3 is given with its conserved first and last residue. Fields, in order: J gene, V gene, clone size, D gene, CDR3 DNA, CDR3 protein. The D gene is left open where the match is weak. Size tells how often a clone was seen (once, few, many) or the class of an expanded clone, and some rows leave it out.

TRBJ2-1	TRBV5-1	once	NA	TGCGCCAGCAGCTTGGATCTAGCATCCAATGAGCAGTTCTTC	CASSLDLASNEQFF
TRBJ2-1	TRBV7-9	NA	NA	TGTGCCAGCAGTACTAACACCCCCCTCCGACAGACCTACAATGAGCAGTTCTTC	CASSTNTPLRQTYNEQFF
TRBJ2-5	TRBV25-1	NA	TRBD2	TGTGCCAGCATGACTAGCGGAGGTCGAGAGACCCAGTACTTC	CASMTSGGRETQYF
TRBJ2-5	TRBV25-1	NA	NA	TGTGCCAGCAACCAGGAGACCCAGTACTTC	CASNQETQYF
TRBJ2-3	TRBV7-3	NA	NA	TGTGCCAGCAGCTTATTCGGCCAGAGCACAGATACGCAGTATTTT	CASSLFGQSTDTQYF
TRBJ1-2	TRBV7-9	NA	NA	TGTGCCAGCAGCTTACCGGATGGCTACACCTTC	CASSLPDGYTF
TRBJ1-2	TRBV7-8	NA	TRBD1	TGTGCCAGCAGCTTAGCCGGGACAGGGAAAAACTATGGCTACACCTTC	CASSLAGTGKNYGYTF
TRBJ2-4	TRBV28	NA	NA	TGTGCCAGCCGTATTACGATGACCAAAAACATTCAGTACTTC	CASRITMTKNIQYF
TRBJ2-3	TRBV7-2	NA	TRBD1	TGTGCCAGCAGCTTAGGTTTGGGGACAGACACAGATACGCAGTATTTT	CASSLGLGTDTDTQYF
TRBJ2-4	TRBV5-1	NA	NA	TGCGCCAGCAGCTTGGAACTAGCCAAAAACATTCAGTACTTC	CASSLELAKNIQYF
TRBJ2-3	TRBV5-8	NA	NA	TGTGCCAGCAGCTTGGCCGGGCCAGTTACGCAGTATTTT	CASSLAGPVTQYF
TRBJ1-1	TRBV5-5	NA	TRBD1	TGTGCCAGCAGCAGGGACAGGGTAGGGAACACTGAAGCTTTCTTT	CASSRDRVGNTEAFF
TRBJ1-2	TRBV5-1	NA	TRBD1	TGCGCCAGCAGCTTGCCGGGAGCGGGACAGGGATACTATGGCTACACCTTC	CASSLPGAGQGYYGYTF
TRBJ2-1	TRBV2	NA	NA	TGTGCCAGCACGGGGCTAGATGAGCAGTTCTTC	CASTGLDEQFF
TRBJ2-5	TRBV5-1	NA	NA	TGCGCCAGCAGCTTGTTTGGCAGCCAAGAGACCCAGTACTTC	CASSLFGSQETQYF
TRBJ2-1	TRBV25-1	NA	TRBD2	TGTGCCAGCGTCGACCCCTTTTCGGGGGGTTTGAATGAGCAGTTCTTC	CASVDPFSGGLNEQFF
TRBJ2-7	TRBV19	NA	NA	TGTGCCAGTAGTCGACAGTACTCCTACGAGCAGTACTTC	CASSRQYSYEQYF
TRBJ2-1	TRBV10-3	NA	NA	TGTGCCATCAGTGAGTCGCGGGCGACCGAGCAGTTCTTC	CAISESRATEQFF
TRBJ2-1	TRBV5-6	NA	NA	TGTGCCAGCAGCTTACCCGGGACTCACAATGAGCAGTTCTTC	CASSLPGTHNEQFF
TRBJ1-1	TRBV7-8	once	NA	TGTGCCAGCAGCCTCTCTCAGGGGAACACTGAAGCTTTCTTT	CASSLSQGNTEAFF
TRBJ1-2	TRBV29-1	NA	TRBD1	TGCAGCGTTGAAGGGACAGGGTTCGCCTATGGCTACACCTTC	CSVEGTGFAYGYTF
TRBJ2-3	TRBV7-3	once	NA	TGTGCCAGCAGCTCGGAATGGGGGACAGATACGCAGTATTTT	CASSSEWGTDTQYF
TRBJ2-7	TRBV2	NA	NA	TGTGCCGGCACCCGATCCTACGAGCAGTACTTC	CAGTRSYEQYF